This T cell receptor beta chain comes out of a study of cytomegalovirus exposure and HLA in healthy donors. Findings and caveats of the study: Most subjects' HLA-A and HLA-B alleles were reportedly predicted from TCR beta sequences. The authors later found most CMV-associated TCR beta chains appeared HLA-restricted.

As regards this clone: Its antigen is undetermined.

The PCR was carried out with 60 Vbeta primers and 13 Jbeta primers. The method was immunoSEQ multiplex PCR; TCRdb's version includes in-frame clones alone and lacks a portion of them. In the table there are 90,000 to 120,000 clones, around 60% of which are singletons. The J segment lost 3 bases and the V segment lost 6 bases, leaving 9 bases of the junction unmatched. This CDR3 region has 16 residues. The origin of this receptor is a man younger than 45 in good health and CMV-seropositive. This rearrangement joins TRBV23-1 to TRBJ1-4; 8 nucleotides align to TRBD1. TRBV23-1 is an ORF, and what it does is uncertain. Sequenced sample: PBMCs. CDR3 residues: CASREVPGQANEKLFF. In DNA form, the CDR3 reads TGCGCCAGCAGGGAGGTTCCGGGACAGGCTAATGAAAAACTGTTTTTT.